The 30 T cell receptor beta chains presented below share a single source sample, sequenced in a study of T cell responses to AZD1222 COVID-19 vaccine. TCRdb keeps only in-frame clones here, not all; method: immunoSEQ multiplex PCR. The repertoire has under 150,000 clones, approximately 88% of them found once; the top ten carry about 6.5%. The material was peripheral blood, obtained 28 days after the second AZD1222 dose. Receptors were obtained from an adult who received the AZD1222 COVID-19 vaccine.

The CDR3: CASSLGTGVDSPLHF. CDR3 nucleotides: TGTGCCAGCAGCTTGGGGACAGGGGTCGATTCACCCCTCCACTTT. The chain combines TRBV7-9 with TRBJ1-6; 10 nucleotides align to TRBD1. Unmatched junction bases numbered 4, after V lost 3 bases and J lost 8 bases. The CDR3 totals 15 residues. CDR1 is SEHNR and CDR2 is FQNEAQ in the germline V gene (reference sequence). The variable domain in full, completed from reference TRBV7-9 and TRBJ1-6, reads DTGVSQNPRHKITKRGQNVTFRCDPISEHNRLYWYRQTLGQGPEFLTYFQNEAQLEKSRLLSDRFSAERPKGSFSTLEIQRTEQGDSAMYLCASSLGTGVDSPLHFGNGTRLTVT.

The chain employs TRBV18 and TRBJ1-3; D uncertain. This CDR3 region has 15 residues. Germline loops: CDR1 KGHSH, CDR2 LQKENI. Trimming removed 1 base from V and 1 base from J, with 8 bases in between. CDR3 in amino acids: CASSPRRASGNTIYF. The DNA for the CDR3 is TGTGCCAGCTCACCACGGAGGGCGTCTGGAAACACCATATATTTT.

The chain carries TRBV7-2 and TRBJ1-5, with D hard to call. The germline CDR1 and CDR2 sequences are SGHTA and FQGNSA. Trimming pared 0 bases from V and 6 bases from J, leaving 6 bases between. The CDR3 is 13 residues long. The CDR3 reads CASSLAQFQPQHF. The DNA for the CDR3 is TGTGCCAGCAGCTTAGCGCAATTTCAGCCCCAGCATTTT.

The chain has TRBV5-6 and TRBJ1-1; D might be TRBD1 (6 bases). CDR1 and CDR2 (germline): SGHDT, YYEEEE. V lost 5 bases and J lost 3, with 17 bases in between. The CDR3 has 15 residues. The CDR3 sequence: CASSFYRVSDTEAFF. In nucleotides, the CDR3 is TGTGCCAGCAGTTTCTACAGGGTATCTGACACTGAAGCTTTCTTT.

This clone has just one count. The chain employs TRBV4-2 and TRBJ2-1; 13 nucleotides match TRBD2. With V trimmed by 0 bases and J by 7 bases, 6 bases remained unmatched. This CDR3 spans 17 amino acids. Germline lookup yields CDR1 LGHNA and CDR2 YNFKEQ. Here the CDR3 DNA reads TGTGCCAGCAGCCAAGATGGGACTAGCGGGGTTAAAAATGAGCAGTTCTTC. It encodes CASSQDGTSGVKNEQFF.

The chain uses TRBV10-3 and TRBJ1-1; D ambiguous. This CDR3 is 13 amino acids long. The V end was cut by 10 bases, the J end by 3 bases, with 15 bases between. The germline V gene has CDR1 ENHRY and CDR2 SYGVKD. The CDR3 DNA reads TGTGCCACCGGTGGGCAGTTGGACACTGAAGCTTTCTTT. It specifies CATGGQLDTEAFF.

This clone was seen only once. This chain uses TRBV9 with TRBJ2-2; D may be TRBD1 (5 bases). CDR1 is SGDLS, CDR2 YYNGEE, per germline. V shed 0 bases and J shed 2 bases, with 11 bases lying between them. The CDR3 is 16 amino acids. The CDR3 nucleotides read TGTGCCAGCAGCGTAGAGGGAAGGGGCAACACCGGGGAGCTGTTTTTT. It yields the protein CASSVEGRGNTGELFF.

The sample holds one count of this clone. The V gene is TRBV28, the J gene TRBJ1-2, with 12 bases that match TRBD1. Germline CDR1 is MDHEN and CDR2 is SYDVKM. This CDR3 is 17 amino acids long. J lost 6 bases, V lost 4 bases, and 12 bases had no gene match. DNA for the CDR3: TGTGCCAGCAGTTCACCCGCCTGGGACAGGGGGCTTCATGGCTACACCTTC. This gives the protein CASSSPAWDRGLHGYTF.

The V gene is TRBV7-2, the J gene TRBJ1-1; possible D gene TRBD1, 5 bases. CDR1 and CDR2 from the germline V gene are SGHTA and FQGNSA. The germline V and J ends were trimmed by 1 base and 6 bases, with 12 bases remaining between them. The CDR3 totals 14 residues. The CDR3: CASSLETRVAEAFF. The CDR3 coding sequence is TGTGCCAGCAGCTTAGAGACCAGGGTGGCTGAAGCTTTCTTT.

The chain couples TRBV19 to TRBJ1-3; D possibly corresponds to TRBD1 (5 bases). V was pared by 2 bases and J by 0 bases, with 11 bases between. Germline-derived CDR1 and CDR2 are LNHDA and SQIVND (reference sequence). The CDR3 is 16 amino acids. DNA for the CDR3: TGTGCCAGTAGTATACCTGGGGCGGCCTCTGGAAACACCATATATTTT. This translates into CASSIPGAASGNTIYF.

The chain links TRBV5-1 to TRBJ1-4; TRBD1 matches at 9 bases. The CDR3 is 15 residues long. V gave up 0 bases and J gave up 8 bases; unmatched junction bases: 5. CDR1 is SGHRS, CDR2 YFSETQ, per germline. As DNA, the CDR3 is TGCGCCAGCAGCTTGGCCGGGACAGGGCGGGAAAAACTGTTTTTT. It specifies CASSLAGTGREKLFF.

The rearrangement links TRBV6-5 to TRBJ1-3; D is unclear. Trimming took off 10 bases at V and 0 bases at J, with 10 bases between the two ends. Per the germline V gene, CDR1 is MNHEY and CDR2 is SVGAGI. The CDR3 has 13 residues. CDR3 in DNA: TGTGCCACCCGGAGGAGCTCTGGAAACACCATATATTTT. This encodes CATRRSSGNTIYF.

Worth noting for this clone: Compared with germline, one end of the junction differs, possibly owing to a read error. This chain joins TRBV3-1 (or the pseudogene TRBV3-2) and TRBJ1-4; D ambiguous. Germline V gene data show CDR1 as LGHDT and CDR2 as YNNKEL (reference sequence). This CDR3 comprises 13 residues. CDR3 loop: CASNQAKNEKLFF. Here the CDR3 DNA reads TGTGCCAGCAACCAAGCGAAAAATGAAAAACTGTTTTTT.

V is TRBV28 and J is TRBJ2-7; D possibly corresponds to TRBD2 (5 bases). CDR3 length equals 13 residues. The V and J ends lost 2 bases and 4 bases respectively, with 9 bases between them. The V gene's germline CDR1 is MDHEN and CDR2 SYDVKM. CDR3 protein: CASSLGAEYEQYF. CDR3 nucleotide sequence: TGTGCCAGCAGTTTAGGAGCGGAATACGAGCAGTACTTC.

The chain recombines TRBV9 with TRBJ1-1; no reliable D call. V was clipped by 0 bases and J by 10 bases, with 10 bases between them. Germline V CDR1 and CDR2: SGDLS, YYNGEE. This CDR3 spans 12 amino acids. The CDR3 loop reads CASSVGTAPAFF. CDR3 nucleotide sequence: TGTGCCAGCAGCGTAGGTACCGCGCCAGCTTTCTTT. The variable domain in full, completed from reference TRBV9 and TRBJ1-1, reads DSGVTQTPKHLITATGQRVTLRCSPRSGDLSVYWYQQSLDQGLQFLIQYYNGEERAKGNILERFSAQQFPDLHSELNLSSLELGDSALYFCASSVGTAPAFFGQGTRLTVV.

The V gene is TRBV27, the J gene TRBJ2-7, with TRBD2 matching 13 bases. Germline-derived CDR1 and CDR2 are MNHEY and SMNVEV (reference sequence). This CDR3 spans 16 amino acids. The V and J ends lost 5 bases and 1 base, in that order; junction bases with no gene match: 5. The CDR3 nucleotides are TGTGCCAGCAGTCTTAGGACTAGCGGGGGATCCTACGAGCAGTACTTC. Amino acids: CASSLRTSGGSYEQYF.

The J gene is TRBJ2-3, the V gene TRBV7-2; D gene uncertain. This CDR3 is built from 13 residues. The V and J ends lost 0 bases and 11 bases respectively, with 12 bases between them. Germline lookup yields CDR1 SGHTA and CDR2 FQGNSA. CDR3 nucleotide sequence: TGTGCCAGCAGCTTAGCGGCTTACAACAGGCAGTATTTT. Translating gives CASSLAAYNRQYF.

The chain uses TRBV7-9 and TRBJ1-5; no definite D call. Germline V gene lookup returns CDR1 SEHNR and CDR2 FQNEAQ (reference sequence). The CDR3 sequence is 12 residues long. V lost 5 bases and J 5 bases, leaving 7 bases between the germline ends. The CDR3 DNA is TGTGCCAGCAGCCCCTCGGATCAGCCCCAGCATTTT. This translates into CASSPSDQPQHF.

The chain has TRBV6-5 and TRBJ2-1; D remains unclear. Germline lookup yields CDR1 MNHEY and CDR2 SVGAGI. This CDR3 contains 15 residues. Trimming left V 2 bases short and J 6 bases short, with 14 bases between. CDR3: CASSYAIMAVNEQFF. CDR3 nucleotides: TGTGCCAGCAGTTACGCTATCATGGCCGTCAATGAGCAGTTCTTC.

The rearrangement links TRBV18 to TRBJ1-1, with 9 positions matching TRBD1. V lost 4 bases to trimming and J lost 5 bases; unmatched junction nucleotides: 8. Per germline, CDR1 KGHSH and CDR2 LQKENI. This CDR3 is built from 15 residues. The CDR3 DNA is TGTGCCAGCTCACAACAGGGGGCGATTGGAACTGAAGCTTTCTTT. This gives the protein CASSQQGAIGTEAFF. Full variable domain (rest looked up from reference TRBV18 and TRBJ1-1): NAGVMQNPRHLVRRRGQEARLRCSPMKGHSHVYWYRQLPEEGLKFMVYLQKENIIDESGMPKERFSAEFPKEGPSILRIQQVVRGDSAAYFCASSQQGAIGTEAFFGQGTRLTVV.

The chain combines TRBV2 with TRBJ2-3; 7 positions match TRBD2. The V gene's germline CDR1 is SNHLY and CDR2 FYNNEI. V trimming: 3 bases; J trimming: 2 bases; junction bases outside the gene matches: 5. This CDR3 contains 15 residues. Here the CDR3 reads CASSDRDYLTDTQYF. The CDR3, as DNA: TGTGCCAGCAGTGACCGGGACTACCTCACAGATACGCAGTATTTT.

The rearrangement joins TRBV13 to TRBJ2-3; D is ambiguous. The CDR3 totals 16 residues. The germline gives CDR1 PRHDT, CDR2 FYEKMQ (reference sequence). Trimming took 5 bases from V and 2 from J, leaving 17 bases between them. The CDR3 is CASSTHVRDTTDTQYF. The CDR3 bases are TGTGCCAGCAGCACACACGTACGCGACACCACAGATACGCAGTATTTT.

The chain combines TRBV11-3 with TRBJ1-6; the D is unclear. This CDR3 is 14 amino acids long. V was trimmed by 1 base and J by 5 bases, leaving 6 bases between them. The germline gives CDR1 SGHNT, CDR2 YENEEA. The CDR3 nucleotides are TGTGCCAGCAGCTTAGGAGCTAATAATTCACCCCTCCACTTT. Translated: CASSLGANNSPLHF.

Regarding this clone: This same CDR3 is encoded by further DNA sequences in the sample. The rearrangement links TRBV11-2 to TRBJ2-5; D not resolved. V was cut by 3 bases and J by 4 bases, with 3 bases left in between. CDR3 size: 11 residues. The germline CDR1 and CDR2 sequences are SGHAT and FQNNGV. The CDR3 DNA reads TGTGCCAGCAGCTTTACAGAGACCCAGTACTTC. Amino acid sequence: CASSFTETQYF.

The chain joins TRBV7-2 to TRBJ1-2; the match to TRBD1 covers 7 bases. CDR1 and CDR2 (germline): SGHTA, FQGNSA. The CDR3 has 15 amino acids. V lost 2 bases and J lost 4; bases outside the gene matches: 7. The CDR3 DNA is TGTGCCAGCAGCTTACAACAGGGGACCCTCTATGGCTACACCTTC. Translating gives CASSLQQGTLYGYTF.

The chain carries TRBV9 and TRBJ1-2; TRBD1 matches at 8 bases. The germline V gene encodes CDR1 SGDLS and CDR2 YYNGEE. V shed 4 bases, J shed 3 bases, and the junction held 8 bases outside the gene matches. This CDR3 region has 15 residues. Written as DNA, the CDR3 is TGTGCCAGCAGCCCCGGAGACAGGGGTGACTATGGCTACACCTTC. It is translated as CASSPGDRGDYGYTF.

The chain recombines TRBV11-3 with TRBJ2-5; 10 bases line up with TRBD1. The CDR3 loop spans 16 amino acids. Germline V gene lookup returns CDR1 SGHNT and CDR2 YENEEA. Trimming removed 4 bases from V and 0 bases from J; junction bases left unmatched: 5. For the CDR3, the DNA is TGTGCCAGCAGCTCCCGGGACAGGGGAGACCAAGAGACCCAGTACTTC. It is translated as CASSSRDRGDQETQYF.

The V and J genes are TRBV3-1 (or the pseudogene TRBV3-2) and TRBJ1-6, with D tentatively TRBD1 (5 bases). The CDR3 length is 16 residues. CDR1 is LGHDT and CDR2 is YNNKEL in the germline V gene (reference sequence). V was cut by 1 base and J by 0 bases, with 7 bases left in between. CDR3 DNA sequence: TGTGCCAGCAGCCAAGGGGGGAGCTCCTATAATTCACCCCTCCACTTT. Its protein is CASSQGGSSYNSPLHF.

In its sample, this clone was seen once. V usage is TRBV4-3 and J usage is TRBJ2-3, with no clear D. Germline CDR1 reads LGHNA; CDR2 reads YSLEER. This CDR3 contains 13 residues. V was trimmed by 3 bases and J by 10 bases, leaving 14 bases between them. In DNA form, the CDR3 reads TGCGCCAGCAGCCAGGCCGGTCCGGGCTCGCAGTATTTT. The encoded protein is CASSQAGPGSQYF.

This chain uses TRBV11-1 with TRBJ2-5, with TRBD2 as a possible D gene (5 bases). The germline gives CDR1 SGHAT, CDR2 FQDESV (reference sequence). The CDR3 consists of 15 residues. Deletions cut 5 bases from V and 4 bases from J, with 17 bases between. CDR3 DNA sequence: TGTGCCAGCAGCCATCGCATGGGAGTGCTAGAGACCCAGTACTTC. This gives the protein CASSHRMGVLETQYF.